This entry is about one TCR beta chain. Its antigen remains unidentified. This entry is derived from a study of PD-1 blockade in classical Hodgkin lymphoma. Every patient had relapsed following autologous stem cell transplantation, and cohorts differed in brentuximab vedotin exposure. Germline V gene sequence: CDR1 SGHVS, CDR2 FQNEAQ. Trimming stripped 4 bases from V and 2 bases from J, with 15 bases between. CDR3 length: 15 residues. Study-wide results and limits: Relapsed/refractory patients reportedly had the lowest baseline TCR diversity, below newly diagnosed patients, who were below healthy donors.

TCRdb keeps only in-frame clones here, not all; method: immunoSEQ multiplex PCR. The sample has fewer than 90,000 clones; roughly 91% are singletons. The chain joins TRBV7-8 to TRBJ2-7, with D tentatively TRBD1 (5 bases). Sequenced material: peripheral blood mononuclear cells (PBMCs), taken at baseline. The clonotype was recovered from a human donor with classical Hodgkin lymphoma. The CDR3: CASSSLAQGTYEQYF. DNA for the CDR3: TGTGCCAGCAGCTCCCTGGCCCAGGGAACCTACGAGCAGTACTTC.